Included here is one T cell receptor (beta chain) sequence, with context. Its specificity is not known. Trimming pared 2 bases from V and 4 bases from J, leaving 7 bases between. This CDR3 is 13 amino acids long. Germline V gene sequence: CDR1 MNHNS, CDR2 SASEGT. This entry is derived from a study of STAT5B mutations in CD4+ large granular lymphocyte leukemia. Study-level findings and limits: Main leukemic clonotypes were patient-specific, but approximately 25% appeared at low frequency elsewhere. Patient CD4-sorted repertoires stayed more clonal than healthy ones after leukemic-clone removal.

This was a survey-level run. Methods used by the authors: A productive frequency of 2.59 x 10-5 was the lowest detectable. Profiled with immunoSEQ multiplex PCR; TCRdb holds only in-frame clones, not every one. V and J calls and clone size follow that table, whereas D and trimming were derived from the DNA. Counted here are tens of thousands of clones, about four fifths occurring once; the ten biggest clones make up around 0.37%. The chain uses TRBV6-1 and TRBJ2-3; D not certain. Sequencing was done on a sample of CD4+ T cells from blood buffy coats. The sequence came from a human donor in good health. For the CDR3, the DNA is TGTGCCAGCAGTGAAAGGCCGGCAGATACGCAGTATTTT. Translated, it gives CASSERPADTQYF.